The rows below give T cell receptor beta chains drawn from one sample of a study of blood T cell repertoires in COVID-19. Measured with immunoSEQ multiplex PCR; TCRdb has only the in-frame clones, and not every one. The sample contains about 79,000 clones, roughly 90% of which appear only once. Sequences were obtained from peripheral blood. The receptors come from a man aged 50 or older with active COVID-19. Both conserved end residues are part of each CDR3. Each record gives: J gene, clone size, V gene, D gene, CDR3 DNA, CDR3 protein. D genes are given only for firm matches. Some rows have no size entry. The others give once, few or many, or a class for an expanded clone.

TRBJ2-1 - TRBV14 - TGTGCCAGCAGCCAAGCTCTATCGTGGGGAGTCCGCAACAATGAGCAGTTCTTC CASSQALSWGVRNNEQFF
TRBJ1-2 - TRBV6-1 - TGTGCCAGCAGTGAATATCTCTATGGCTACACCTTC CASSEYLYGYTF
TRBJ2-7 once TRBV28 - TGTGCCAGCAGCAAGTACAGGGTCCCACTAGACGAGCAGTACTTC CASSKYRVPLDEQYF
TRBJ1-6 - TRBV27 - TGTGCCAGCAGCCTCGGGGGAGGTCGTTCACCCCTCCACTTT CASSLGGGRSPLHF
TRBJ2-3 once TRBV10-1 - TGCGCCAGCAGTGACGAGGTCGCTAGCGAATCGAAGGGGGATACGCAGTATTTT CASSDEVASESKGDTQYF
TRBJ2-5 - TRBV28 - TGTGCCAGCAGTTTGGACTCTGGGGAGACCCAGTACTTC CASSLDSGETQYF
TRBJ1-2 - TRBV10-2 TRBD1 TGCGCCAGCAGCCCGGACAGGCCTTGGGGCTACACCTTC CASSPDRPWGYTF
TRBJ2-5 - TRBV19 - TGTGCCAGTAGTATATTGGGAGGAGGAGAGACCCAGTACTTC CASSILGGGETQYF
TRBJ1-2 - TRBV6-4 TRBD1 TGTGCCAGCAGTGAAAGACAGGGGTATGGCTACACCTTC CASSERQGYGYTF
TRBJ2-3 - TRBV10-2 - TGCGCCAGCAGTCCGACTAGAACAGATACGCAGTATTTT CASSPTRTDTQYF
TRBJ1-6 few TRBV5-1 - TGCGCCAGCAGATTCACAGGGAACCTGCGGAGCAATTCACCCCTCCACTTT CASRFTGNLRSNSPLHF
TRBJ2-3 - TRBV2 TRBD1 TGTGCCAGCACCCCGGGGACAGGGGTGGATACGCAGTATTTT CASTPGTGVDTQYF
TRBJ1-4 - TRBV19 - TGTGCCAGTAGTGACGGACACAACATGGCTGAAAAACTGTTTTTT CASSDGHNMAEKLFF
TRBJ2-7 - TRBV9 - TGTGCCAGCAGCGTAGCTTACGGGGACACCGCCTACGAGCAGTACTTC CASSVAYGDTAYEQYF
TRBJ2-7 - TRBV7-9 - TGTGCCAGCAGCCACCTCGCGAGGGCTCCCCTCTACGAGCAGTACTTC CASSHLARAPLYEQYF
TRBJ2-1 - TRBV3-1/TRBV3-2 TRBD2 TGTGCCAGCAGCGTTTCCGGGACTAGCGGAACCAATGAGCAGTTCTTC CASSVSGTSGTNEQFF
TRBJ2-1 - TRBV7-6 - TGTGCCAGCAGCTTAGCGGGAGTTTACAATGAGCAGTTCTTC CASSLAGVYNEQFF
TRBJ2-7 - TRBV4-1 TRBD1 TGCGCCAGCAGCCAAGCTTCGACAGGGATCCCCTACGAGCAGTACTTC CASSQASTGIPYEQYF
TRBJ1-1 - TRBV4-1 - TGCGCCAGCAGCCAAGATTGGGGTGATGGGGGGAGGTTT CASSQDWGDGGRF
TRBJ1-1 once TRBV5-8 TRBD1 TGTGCCAGCAGCATAAGCCGGGACAGGGTGGCTTTCTTT CASSISRDRVAFF
TRBJ1-4 - TRBV5-1 - TGCGCCAGCAGCTCCCGGGATATTACTGGTAAACTGTTTTTT CASSSRDITGKLFF
TRBJ2-1 - TRBV29-1 TRBD2 TGCAGCGTTGGACTAGCGGTTTACAATGAGCAGTTCTTC CSVGLAVYNEQFF
TRBJ2-2 - TRBV5-4 - TGTGCCAGCAGCCCCCCAGACAGGATAACCGGGGAGCTGTTTTTT CASSPPDRITGELFF
TRBJ2-1 - TRBV9 TRBD2 TGTGCCAGCAGCGTAGCTCATGGGGCGGGAGGGCCCCGTGAGCAGTTCTTC CASSVAHGAGGPREQFF
TRBJ1-5 - TRBV4-3 - TGCGCCAGCAGCCAAGACAGGGCTAGCAATCAGCCCCAGCATTTT CASSQDRASNQPQHF
TRBJ1-4 - TRBV19 - TGTGCCAGTGGAACCGGGTTCCGATTAGAAAAACTGTTTTTT CASGTGFRLEKLFF
TRBJ2-1 - TRBV28 - TGTGCCAGCAGCCACGACAGGAATGAGCAGTTCTTC CASSHDRNEQFF
TRBJ1-2 - TRBV2 TRBD1 TGTGCCAGCAGAATTACCCTCGGGACAGGGTTGGATGGCTACACCTTC CASRITLGTGLDGYTF
TRBJ2-1 - TRBV7-9 - TGTGCCAGCAGGACTGGGGGAGGAACCTCCTACAATGAGCAGTTCTTC CASRTGGGTSYNEQFF
TRBJ2-5 - TRBV13 - TGTGCCAGCAGCTTCTCGAGGTTTACGGGGCTCTTTGCGGGGTCCCAGTACTTC CASSFSRFTGLFAGSQYF
TRBJ1-5 - TRBV28 - TGTGCCAGCTCAATATTCAGGGCCTCGGCGGGCAATCAGCCCCAGCATTTT CASSIFRASAGNQPQHF
TRBJ1-5 - TRBV24-1 - TGTGCCACCAGTGATTTGCAGAGGGGGTTTCACAATCAGCCCCAGCATTTT CATSDLQRGFHNQPQHF
TRBJ2-7 - TRBV7-8 TRBD2 TGTGCCAGCAGCCTAAGCGGGGGCCAGGTATACGAGCAGTACTTC CASSLSGGQVYEQYF
TRBJ2-1 - TRBV7-3 TRBD2 TGTGCCAGCAGCTTAAGAGCGGGAGAACTCAATGAGCAGTTCTTC CASSLRAGELNEQFF
TRBJ1-1 - TRBV28 TRBD1 TGTGCCAGCAGGATTTGGACAGGGGTTGTAGCTGAAGCTTTCTTT CASRIWTGVVAEAFF
TRBJ2-7 - TRBV29-1 TRBD1 TGCAGCGTCTGGACAGGGGAAGGCGAGCAGTACTTC CSVWTGEGEQYF
TRBJ1-5 - TRBV28 - TGTGCCAGCACTACAGGGAGAGGGCAGCCCCAGCATTTT CASTTGRGQPQHF
TRBJ1-6 - TRBV11-3 - TGTGCCAGCAGCTTTCTGACTGGCAATTCACCCCTCCACTTT CASSFLTGNSPLHF
TRBJ2-7 - TRBV11-2 TRBD1 TGTGCCAGCAGCTTAGCGTCGACAGGGGCCTACTACGAGCAGTACTTC CASSLASTGAYYEQYF